This note documents a single T cell receptor beta chain sequence. Its antigen is unknown. Per-base qualities were not stored, and no clone one base away is much larger. Libraries were prepared through PCR. TCRdb lists the instrument as Illumina HiSeq 2500. To reduce PCR and sequencing biases, unique molecular identifiers were incorporated into the TCR beta cDNA libraries. Some 500,000 cDNA molecules were obtained per 1 to 10 million input T cells, so each molecule approximated one T cell. Patient libraries were prepared and sequenced with the same protocol used for the earlier healthy control dataset. Within a given batch, samples were prepared together, multiplexed and sequenced on the same HiSeq lane. In the original analysis: MIGEC was used to process the raw barcoded reads, and molecular identifier groups with only a single read were discarded before consensus assembly and CDR3 extraction. Clonotype tables were post-analysed with VDJtools, normalizing diversity by down-sampling all datasets to the smallest sample size. To correct batch-related cross-sample contamination, repertoire overlap clustering matched CDR3 amino acid sequences but not nucleotide sequences. The public reads were reprocessed in TCRdb via fastp at Q25 and MiXCR, keeping in-frame beta chains. Here each entry gathers all rows of one CDR3 protein and keeps the most common genes and DNA. TCRdb, not the original authors, processed these V and J calls. A total of about 200,000 distinct CDR3 sequences appear in this sample, around 29% of them only once. About 3.4% of the sample goes to the ten largest clones.

This specimen comes from a study of post-analysis software for immune sequencing data (dated by TCRdb to between 2014 and 2017). In terms of the full investigation: The recorded disease courses included relapsing-remitting, secondary progressive and progressive-relapsing multiple sclerosis, and some patients had no subtype annotation. A subset of samples was prepared in parallel using single-end sample barcoding, then pooled and co-amplified after Illumina adapter ligation. The multiple sclerosis patient repertoires were compared with 11 previously published healthy control repertoires from donors aged 6 to 25 years.

V is cut back by 0 bases and J by 0 bases, with 6 bases in the junction unmatched. CDR1 is given as SGDLS and CDR2 as YYNGEE, both from the germline V gene. Its CDR3 holds 16 amino acids, cysteine through phenylalanine. Of the read, only the CDR3 DNA is kept; its 48 bases are in frame from base 1. TCR beta repertoires were profiled from peripheral blood of about a dozen young patients with multiple sclerosis to demonstrate the VDJtools post-analysis software. The patients with multiple sclerosis were children and adolescents between roughly 6 and 16 years of age. Overall study results and their limits: Compared with controls, multiple sclerosis patients had significantly lower normalized Chao1 diversity, a finding suggesting substantial peripheral T-cell clonal expansion. Strong co-clustering of samples prepared in the same batch was shown by direct clustering with F measure, prompting a batch-effect correction. Roughly 5 TRBV segments, including TRBV5-6, TRBV5-1 and TRBV20-1, were significantly more frequent in patients than controls. The multiple sclerosis patient group was slightly younger than the control group.

The rearrangement combines TRBV9 with TRBJ2-7; a stretch of 7 junction bases matches TRBD1. This TCR was recovered from a girl aged 2-17 years with multiple sclerosis. The source material was blood. DNA sequence: TGTGCCAGCAGCGTAGCATATGGGACAGCCTCCTACGAGCAGTACTTC. It codes for CASSVAYGTASYEQYF.